The TCR beta chain under discussion was sequenced for a study of T cells in Graves' hyperthyroidism and ophthalmopathy. Whole-study findings and limits: Most thyroid-expanded clonotypes above 0.001 were also found in blood. Separation of ophthalmopathy from stable hyperthyroidism was achieved by a 13 V-J model.

To note about this clonotype: What it recognizes is unknown. The junction does not match germline at one end; this may be a read error.

From RNA transcripts, TCR beta CDR3 regions were amplified. Carried out on the TCR CDR3, a first-round RT-PCR used the HTBI primer set. One entry per CDR3 protein, called by TCRdb with MiXCR from the multiplex PCR reads. The sample holds about 360,000 distinct CDR3 sequences, around 13% seen once. Graves' hyperthyroidism without ophthalmopathy progression within 18 months was termed stable. Germline CDR1 reads SEHNR; CDR2 reads FQNEAQ (reference sequence). The CDR3 totals 15 residues. Sequenced: blood. V and J are TRBV7-9 and TRBJ2-5; D ambiguous. The receptor was isolated from a woman aged 18 to 35 with Graves' hyperthyroidism. The CDR3: CTSSLARNYQETQYF. CDR3 sequence (DNA): TGTACCAGCAGCTTAGCTAGAAACTACCAAGAGACCCAGTACTTC.